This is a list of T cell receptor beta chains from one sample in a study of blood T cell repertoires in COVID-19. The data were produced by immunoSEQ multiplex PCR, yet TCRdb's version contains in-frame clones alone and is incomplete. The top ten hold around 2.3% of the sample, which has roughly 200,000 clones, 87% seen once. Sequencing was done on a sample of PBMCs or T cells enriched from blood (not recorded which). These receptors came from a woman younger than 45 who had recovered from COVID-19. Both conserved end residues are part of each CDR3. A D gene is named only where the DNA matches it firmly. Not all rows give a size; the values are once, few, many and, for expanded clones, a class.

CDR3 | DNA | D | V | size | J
CASSLGTGVNQPQHF | TGTGCCAGCAGCTTAGGTACAGGGGTAAATCAGCCCCAGCATTTT | TRBD1 | TRBV7-8 | - | TRBJ1-5
CASSYPGTYEQYF | TGTGCCAGCAGTTACCCGGGGACCTACGAGCAGTACTTC | - | TRBV6-5 | - | TRBJ2-7
CASSLAGTVNQPQHF | TGTGCCAGCAGCTTAGCCGGGACAGTCAATCAGCCCCAGCATTTT | TRBD1 | TRBV11-2 | once | TRBJ1-5
CASSNTGTGNTIYF | TGTGCCAGTAGTAACACCGGGACAGGAAACACCATATATTTT | - | TRBV19 | - | TRBJ1-3
CASSEAGAPYGYTF | TGTGCCAGCAGTGAAGCGGGGGCGCCTTATGGCTACACCTTC | - | TRBV25-1 | - | TRBJ1-2
CASSLVGFSYNEQFF | TGTGCCAGCAGCTTAGTGGGCTTTTCCTACAATGAGCAGTTCTTC | - | TRBV7-9 | - | TRBJ2-1
CATSNIFYGYTF | TGTGCCACCAGCAACATTTTCTATGGCTACACCTTC | - | TRBV15 | - | TRBJ1-2
CASSPTENSPLHF | TGTGCCAGTAGCCCGACAGAGAATTCACCCCTCCACTTT | - | TRBV19 | - | TRBJ1-6
CASRPGQGNEKLFF | TGTGCCAGTCGACCGGGACAGGGTAATGAAAAACTGTTTTTT | TRBD1 | TRBV19 | - | TRBJ1-4
CASRKLAGGPFQETQYF | TGTGCCAGCAGAAAACTAGCGGGGGGGCCATTTCAAGAGACCCAGTACTTC | TRBD2 | TRBV7-9 | - | TRBJ2-5
CASSSQGMENTEAFF | TGTGCCAGCAGTTCACAGGGGATGGAGAACACTGAAGCTTTCTTT | TRBD1 | TRBV2 | - | TRBJ1-1
CASTRDSVDEQFF | TGTGCCAGCACCCGAGACAGCGTTGATGAGCAGTTCTTC | - | TRBV12-3/TRBV12-4 | - | TRBJ2-1
CASSLLPPYEGEERGYTF | TGTGCCAGCAGTTTACTACCACCCTACGAGGGCGAAGAACGTGGCTACACCTTC | - | TRBV27 | - | TRBJ1-2
CASSLEAGVSYNEQFF | TGTGCCAGCAGCTTAGAGGCGGGAGTATCCTACAATGAGCAGTTCTTC | TRBD2 | TRBV7-2 | - | TRBJ2-1
CASSLAGGPTDTQYF | TGTGCCAGCAGCCTAGCGGGAGGGCCGACAGATACGCAGTATTTT | TRBD2 | TRBV7-3 | - | TRBJ2-3
CASSPTKRDSFQETQYF | TGTGCCAGCAGCCCTACGAAAAGGGACAGTTTCCAAGAGACCCAGTACTTC | TRBD1 | TRBV5-4 | - | TRBJ2-5
CASSITPPTGVYGYTF | TGTGCCAGTAGTATAACCCCGCCGACAGGGGTCTATGGCTACACCTTC | TRBD1 | TRBV19 | - | TRBJ1-2
CSVRTGGTTEAFF | TGCAGCGTGCGGACAGGGGGGACCACTGAAGCTTTCTTT | TRBD1 | TRBV29-1 | few | TRBJ1-1
CASSLLGRYQETQYF | TGTGCCAGCAGCCTGCTCGGGAGGTACCAAGAGACCCAGTACTTC | TRBD2 | TRBV9 | - | TRBJ2-5
CASSSGGTEAFF | TGTGCCAGCAGTTCCGGCGGCACTGAAGCTTTCTTT | - | TRBV6-5 | - | TRBJ1-1
CASSPRTGEGYEQYF | TGCGCCAGCAGCCCCAGGACAGGGGAGGGATACGAGCAGTACTTC | TRBD1 | TRBV5-1 | - | TRBJ2-7
CASSLGAQGNTDTQYF | TGTGCCAGCAGCTTAGGAGCGCAGGGTAATACAGATACGCAGTATTTT | - | TRBV7-2 | few | TRBJ2-3